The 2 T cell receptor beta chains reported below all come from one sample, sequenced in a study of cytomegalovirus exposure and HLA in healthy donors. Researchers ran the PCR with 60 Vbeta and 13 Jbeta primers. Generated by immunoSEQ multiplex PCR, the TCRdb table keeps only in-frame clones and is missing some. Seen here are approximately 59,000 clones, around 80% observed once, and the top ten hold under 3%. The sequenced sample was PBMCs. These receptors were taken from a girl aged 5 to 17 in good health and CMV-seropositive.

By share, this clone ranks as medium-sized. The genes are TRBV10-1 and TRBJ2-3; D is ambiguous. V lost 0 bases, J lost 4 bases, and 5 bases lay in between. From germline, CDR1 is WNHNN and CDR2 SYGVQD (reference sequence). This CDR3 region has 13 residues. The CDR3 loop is CASSESRADTQYF. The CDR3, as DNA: TGCGCCAGCAGTGAGTCCCGGGCAGATACGCAGTATTTT.

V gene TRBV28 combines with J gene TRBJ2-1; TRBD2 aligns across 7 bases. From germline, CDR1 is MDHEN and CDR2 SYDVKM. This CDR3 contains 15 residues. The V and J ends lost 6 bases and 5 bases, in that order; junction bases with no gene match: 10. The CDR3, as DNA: TGTGCCAGCAGCTCTCTAGCGGCGAAACACAATGAGCAGTTCTTC. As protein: CASSSLAAKHNEQFF.